This entry lists 20 T cell receptor beta chains sequenced from one sample in a study of post-analysis software for immune sequencing data. Unique-molecular-identifier-tagged TCR beta cDNA libraries were used. From the PCR reads, TCRdb called clonotypes with MiXCR, one entry per CDR3 protein. This sample has fewer than 550,000 distinct CDR3 sequences, with around 34% found just once. Study-level findings and limits: Patients used a handful of TRBV segments, including TRBV5-6, TRBV5-1 and TRBV20-1, more often than controls.

These receptors' targets are unknown. Sequences were obtained from blood. Receptor source: a girl aged 2-17 years with multiple sclerosis.

This clonotype was observed a handful of times. The chain recombines TRBV6-7 with TRBJ2-1; D not certain. TRBV6-7 carries the ORF label, with uncertain function. Trimming took 6 bases from V and 0 from J, leaving 15 bases between them. The length of the CDR3 is 16 residues. The CDR3 region has the DNA TGTGCCAGCAGCCCCCGGGTGGCGAGCTCCTACAATGAGCAGTTCTTC. This encodes CASSPRVASSYNEQFF.

V gene TRBV29-1 combines with J gene TRBJ1-1, with D maybe TRBD1 (6 bases). This CDR3 region has 14 residues. V lost 3 bases to trimming and J lost 0 bases, with 11 bases between them. Germline loops: CDR1 SQVTM, CDR2 ANQGSEA. This CDR3 is CSVEGHLMNTEAFF. DNA of the CDR3: TGCAGCGTTGAGGGACACCTCATGAACACTGAAGCTTTCTTT.

This clonotype was counted only a few times. This chain uses TRBV7-3 with TRBJ2-4; 11 nucleotides align to TRBD1. The assigned J gene may be wrong: the sequence end matches TRBJ2-7 better. Germline V gives CDR1 SGHTA, CDR2 FQGTGA. The CDR3 runs to 18 residues. The CDR3 sequence is CASSFQATGQGAIYEQYF. In DNA form, the CDR3 reads TGTGCCAGCAGCTTCCAAGCTACCGGACAGGGGGCTATCTACGAGCAGTACTTC.

The J gene is TRBJ1-5, the V gene TRBV6-5, with a possible D match to TRBD1 (6 bases). CDR1 MNHEY and CDR2 SVGAGI come from the germline V gene. The V end was cut by 7 bases, the J end by 4 bases, with 17 bases between. This CDR3 region has 15 residues. CDR3 in DNA: TGTGCCAGCACTCCAACCGGGCAGGGGAATCAGCCCCAGCATTTT. Protein sequence: CASTPTGQGNQPQHF.

This clonotype has ten or more counts. The rearrangement joins TRBV7-6 to TRBJ2-5; D is possibly TRBD1 (6 bases). The V and J ends lost 3 bases and 1 base respectively, with 9 bases between them. Germline-derived CDR1 and CDR2 are SGHVS and FNYEAQ. The CDR3 covers 14 residues. The CDR3 here is CASSLDSPQETQYF. CDR3 DNA: TGTGCCAGCAGCTTGGACAGCCCCCAAGAGACCCAGTACTTC.

The rearrangement uses TRBV28 and TRBJ1-4, with TRBD1 as a possible D gene (5 bases). V lost 6 bases and J 12 bases, leaving 14 bases between the germline ends. The CDR3 extends over 12 amino acids. Germline V gene lookup returns CDR1 MDHEN and CDR2 SYDVKM. The CDR3 protein is CASRAGDLQLFF. CDR3 coding DNA: TGTGCCAGCAGGGCGGGGGACTTACAACTGTTTTTT. The complete variable domain, with remaining parts taken from reference TRBV28 and TRBJ1-4, reads DVKVTQSSRYLVKRTGEKVFLECVQDMDHENMFWYRQDPGLGLRLIYFSYDVKMKEKGDIPEGYSVSREKKERFSLILESASTNQTSMYLCASRAGDLQLFFGSGTQLSVL.

The rearrangement joins TRBV29-1 to TRBJ1-5; D is undetermined. The CDR3 extends over 13 amino acids. From germline, CDR1 is SQVTM and CDR2 ANQGSEA. The ends were cut back, 7 bases at V and 3 bases at J, with 13 bases in the middle. CDR3 in amino acids: CSAAPTNNQPQHF. The CDR3 nucleotides read TGCAGCGCCGCGCCAACAAACAATCAGCCCCAGCATTTT.

This clonotype occurred once. The chain has TRBV5-5 and TRBJ2-5; D possibly corresponds to TRBD1 (6 bases). The CDR3 spans 15 residues. Between the trimmed V and J ends, which lost 4 bases and 3 bases, there was a span of 16 bases. Germline V CDR1 and CDR2: SGHKS, YYEKEE (reference sequence). Here the CDR3 DNA reads TGTGCCAGCAGCCCCGGGACAAACAGAGAAGAGACCCAGTACTTC. This translates into CASSPGTNREETQYF.

The chain couples TRBV6-6 to TRBJ2-5, with D uncertain. The CDR3 loop spans 12 amino acids. CDR1 and CDR2 (germline): MNHNY, SVGAGI (reference sequence). The V gene lost 0 bases and the J gene lost 4 bases, with 3 bases spanning the gap. The CDR3 region is CASSYSVETQYF. CDR3 nucleotides: TGTGCCAGCAGTTACTCTGTAGAGACCCAGTACTTC.

The chain has TRBV29-1 and TRBJ1-2; D perhaps matches TRBD1 (5 bases). This CDR3 is 12 amino acids long. Per the germline V gene, CDR1 is SQVTM and CDR2 is ANQGSEA. V gave up 6 bases and J gave up 6 bases, with 14 bases separating them. CDR3 nucleotides: TGCAGCGTGTCCGGGGCGGGAGATGGCTACACCTTC. Its protein product is CSVSGAGDGYTF.

The V call is TRBV12-3 or TRBV12-4, the J call TRBJ1-5; TRBD1 is a possible D gene (6 bases). CDR3 length: 14 residues. The ends were cut back, 7 bases at V and 1 base at J, with 11 bases in the middle. The CDR3 is CASNFGQSNQPQHF. The CDR3 bases are TGTGCCAGCAACTTCGGACAGAGCAATCAGCCCCAGCATTTT.

This clonotype was seen only a few times. V is TRBV20-1 and J is TRBJ2-1; 9 bases map to TRBD2. The ends lost 1 base at V and 8 bases at J; junction bases unmatched: 18. Germline CDR1 reads DFQATT; CDR2 reads SNEGSKA (reference sequence). This CDR3 is built from 18 residues. This CDR3 is CSARVFLAGTYKRDEQFF. The CDR3 DNA sequence: TGCAGTGCTAGAGTATTCCTAGCGGGGACCTACAAACGAGATGAGCAGTTCTTC.

This clonotype has only a few counts. The chain links TRBV9 to TRBJ2-7; 7 bases line up with TRBD2. CDR3 length equals 14 residues. The ends lost 4 bases at V and 5 bases at J; junction bases unmatched: 9. The V gene's germline CDR1 is SGDLS and CDR2 YYNGEE. Here the CDR3 DNA reads TGTGCCAGCAGCCCAGGCGGGGGAAGCCACGAGCAGTACTTC. Translated, it gives CASSPGGGSHEQYF.

CDR3 nucleotides: TGTGCCAGCAGTTCCAGCGGGGACGAGCAGTTCTTC. It codes for CASSSSGDEQFF. The rearrangement uses TRBV12-3 or TRBV12-4 and TRBJ2-1, with 7 bases that match TRBD2. The ends lost 4 bases at V and 10 bases at J; junction bases unmatched: 4. This CDR3 has 12 residues.

V gene TRBV20-1 combines with J gene TRBJ1-2; the match to TRBD1 covers 7 bases. The CDR3 is 14 residues long. CDR1 is DFQATT and CDR2 is SNEGSKA in the germline V gene (reference sequence). Germline trimming cut 6 bases from V and 4 bases from J; bases unmatched to any gene: 11. The CDR3 reads CSASVEGAGYGYTF. The CDR3 DNA reads as TGCAGTGCCAGCGTGGAGGGGGCAGGCTATGGCTACACCTTC.

This clonotype was seen just once. The chain carries TRBV20-1 and TRBJ2-7, with 11 bases that match TRBD2. The CDR3 is 14 residues long. V dropped 2 bases and J dropped 5; count of bases not matched to a gene: 5. Germline CDR1 DFQATT, CDR2 SNEGSKA (reference sequence). The CDR3 DNA is TGCAGTGCTAGATTTAGCGGGGGGGTCAACGAGCAGTACTTC. Protein sequence: CSARFSGGVNEQYF.

The gene calls are TRBV12-3 or TRBV12-4 and TRBJ2-5; 10 positions match TRBD1. The J call may not be correct, given that the DNA end is closer to TRBJ2-7. There are 14 residues in the CDR3. DNA for the CDR3: TGTGCCAGCAGGACCGGGACAGGGGCCCACGAGCAGTACTTC. Its translation: CASRTGTGAHEQYF.

The chain combines TRBV5-1 with TRBJ1-4; D unresolved. V was pared by 0 bases and J by 5 bases, with 8 bases between. Per the germline V gene, CDR1 is SGHRS and CDR2 is YFSETQ. The CDR3 extends over 14 amino acids. This CDR3 reads CASSLARPNEKLFF. In DNA, the CDR3 is TGCGCCAGCAGCTTGGCTAGACCCAATGAAAAACTGTTTTTT.

This clonotype was seen only a few times. J is TRBJ2-7 and V is TRBV27; 10 bases map to TRBD1. The assigned J gene may be wrong: the sequence end matches TRBJ2-5 better. This CDR3 region has 16 residues. Looked up from germline, CDR1 is MNHEY and CDR2 is SMNVEV (reference sequence). This CDR3 is CASSLSGTGAGETQYF. As DNA, the CDR3 is TGTGCCAGCAGTCTGTCCGGGACAGGGGCGGGGGAGACCCAGTACTTC.

The V gene is TRBV6-6, the J gene TRBJ2-1; 7 positions agree with TRBD2. Germline-derived CDR1 and CDR2 are MNHNY and SVGAGI (reference sequence). This CDR3 comprises 14 residues. With V trimmed by 2 bases and J by 4 bases, 2 bases remained unmatched. The CDR3 nucleotides are TGTGCCAGCAGTTACGGGGGGGAATACAATGAGCAGTTCTTC. Protein product: CASSYGGEYNEQFF.